The present entry profiles one T cell receptor (beta chain) with its context. Antigen unknown. Researchers collected ten milliliters of peripheral blood from every single donor. Each sample provided at least 5 micrograms of extracted total RNA. The germline CDR1 and CDR2 sequences are SNHLY and FYNNEI. The CDR3 totals 13 residues. V was cut by 10 bases and J by 5 bases, with 15 bases left in between. A second PCR of 7 to 11 cycles used a sample-barcoded 5' primer and a J-beta primer mix. Each CDR3 protein is one row after TCRdb ran MiXCR on the 5' RACE reads. Here the sample spans 550,000 to 700,000 distinct CDR3 sequences, approximately 25% being singletons. This specimen comes from a study of blood T cells in healthy people across ages. Overall study findings and caveats: Those diversity estimates obtained from one million T cells were thought to be underestimates.

V gene TRBV2 combines with J gene TRBJ2-1, with a tentative D call TRBD1 (6 bases). Sequenced: blood. This TCR was sampled from a woman aged 70-85 years in good health. In DNA form, the CDR3 reads TGTGCCATCAGCAGGACAGACCACAATGAGCAGTTCTTC. Its translation: CAISRTDHNEQFF.